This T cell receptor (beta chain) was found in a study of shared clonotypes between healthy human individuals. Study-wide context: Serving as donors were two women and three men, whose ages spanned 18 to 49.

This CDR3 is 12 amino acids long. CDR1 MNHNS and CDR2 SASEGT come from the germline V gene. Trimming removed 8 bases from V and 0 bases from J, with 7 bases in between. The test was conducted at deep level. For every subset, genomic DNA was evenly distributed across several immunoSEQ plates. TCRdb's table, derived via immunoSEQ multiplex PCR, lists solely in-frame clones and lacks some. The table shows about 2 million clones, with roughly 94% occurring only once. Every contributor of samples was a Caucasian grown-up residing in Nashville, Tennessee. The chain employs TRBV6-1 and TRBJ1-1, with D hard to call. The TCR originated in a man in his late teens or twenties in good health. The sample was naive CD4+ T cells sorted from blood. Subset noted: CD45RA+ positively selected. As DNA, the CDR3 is TGTGCCAGCGAGGGATTGAACACTGAAGCTTTCTTT. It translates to CASEGLNTEAFF.